A selection of T cell receptor beta chains follows, all from one sample in a study of blood T cell repertoires in COVID-19. Using immunoSEQ multiplex PCR, the repertoire was profiled, and TCRdb retains in-frame clones only, with some absent. The sample records 150,000 to 200,000 clones, about four fifths being singletons. Sample: PBMCs or T cells enriched from blood (not recorded which). Receptors originate from a man over 45 who had recovered from COVID-19. Both conserved end residues are part of each CDR3. A D gene is named only where the DNA matches it firmly. For some rows the clone size is stated as once, few or many, or as a class when expanded; others skip it.

CDR3 length	V gene	J gene	clone size	D gene	CDR3 DNA	CDR3 protein
12	TRBV7-9	TRBJ1-4	once	.	TGTGCCAGCAGCCCCAACACCGAAAAACTGTTTTTT	CASSPNTEKLFF
14	TRBV10-3	TRBJ1-6	.	.	TGTGCCATCAGGCCCGGGACACGAGATTCACCCCTCCACTTT	CAIRPGTRDSPLHF
16	TRBV3-1/TRBV3-2	TRBJ2-1	.	TRBD2	TGTGCCAGCAGCCAGGCTAGCGGGGGGGCATACAATGAGCAGTTCTTC	CASSQASGGAYNEQFF
13	TRBV11-2	TRBJ2-7	.	TRBD1	TGTGCCAGCCAGGGGGAATTAAACTACGAGCAGTACTTC	CASQGELNYEQYF
15	TRBV5-5	TRBJ2-7	.	TRBD2	TGTGCCAGCAGCTTCGGACTAGCGGGCTCCTACGAGCAGTACTTC	CASSFGLAGSYEQYF
16	TRBV4-1	TRBJ2-7	.	.	TGCGCCAGCAGCCAAGGACTTGGGGGCAGCTCCTACGAGCAGTACTTC	CASSQGLGGSSYEQYF
19	TRBV4-2	TRBJ2-3	.	TRBD2	TGTGCCAGCAGCCAAGATTCTTTCCAGCGGGGGGGGAGCACAGATACGCAGTATTTT	CASSQDSFQRGGSTDTQYF
15	TRBV6-5	TRBJ2-6	.	.	TGTGCCTGCGGGGCACTAAGCTCTGGGGCCAACGTCCTGACTTTC	CACGALSSGANVLTF
13	TRBV10-3	TRBJ2-7	.	.	TGTGCCATCAAGGCGACAGGAGAGTACGAGCAGTACTTC	CAIKATGEYEQYF
15	TRBV18	TRBJ2-1	few	.	TGTGCCAGCTCTCGGGGGGCTGGTCGCGACAATGAGCAGTTCTTC	CASSRGAGRDNEQFF
14	TRBV27	TRBJ2-7	.	.	TGTGCCAGCACCTCCCGGGACTTGCCCTACGAGCAGTACTTC	CASTSRDLPYEQYF
16	TRBV23-1	TRBJ2-7	.	TRBD1	TGCGCCAGCAGTCAACGACAGGGCTCAAGGGGGTACGAGCAGTACTTC	CASSQRQGSRGYEQYF
19	TRBV5-1	TRBJ1-2	once	TRBD1	TGCGCCTCCAAGGAATCCCCCGGGACAGGGTCCAATTTTGACTATGGCTACACCTTC	CASKESPGTGSNFDYGYTF
16	TRBV5-6	TRBJ2-1	.	TRBD2	TGTGCCAGCAGCGCACTCGGGACTAGCGGCTACAATGAGCAGTTCTTC	CASSALGTSGYNEQFF
15	TRBV2	TRBJ1-5	.	TRBD1	TGTGCCAGCAGTGTCAGAGGGACAGGGAATCAGCCCCAGCATTTT	CASSVRGTGNQPQHF
18	TRBV7-9	TRBJ1-5	.	TRBD1	TGTGCCATCCCACCTATGGAGGACAGGCCATATAGCAATCAGCCCCAGCATTTT	CAIPPMEDRPYSNQPQHF
15	TRBV21-1	TRBJ2-1	.	.	TGTGCCAGCAGCATCGGGACAGGGGACTACAATGAGCAGTTCTTC	CASSIGTGDYNEQFF
16	TRBV6-5	TRBJ2-2	many	.	TGTGCCAGCAGTTACTCGACGCAGGTACACACCGGGGAGCTGTTTTTT	CASSYSTQVHTGELFF
15	TRBV7-8	TRBJ2-1	once	TRBD2	TGTGCCAGCAGCTTAGTTCGGTCTAGCGGCAATGAGCAGTTCTTC	CASSLVRSSGNEQFF
13	TRBV7-8	TRBJ1-2	.	TRBD1	TGTGCCAGCAGCTTACGACAGGGCTATGGCTACACCTTC	CASSLRQGYGYTF
13	TRBV20-1	TRBJ2-6	.	.	TGCAGTGCTAGTGTACAGGGTGCCAACGTCCTGACTTTC	CSASVQGANVLTF
16	TRBV3-1/TRBV3-2	TRBJ1-2	.	.	TGTGCCAACAGCCAAGATGCCCTACAGGGAAACTATGGCTACACCTTC	CANSQDALQGNYGYTF
16	TRBV5-1	TRBJ2-5	.	TRBD1	TGCGCCAGCAGCCCGTGGGACAGGGGAGGAGGAGAGACCCAGTACTTC	CASSPWDRGGGETQYF
16	TRBV18	TRBJ2-3	.	.	TGTGCCAGCTCACCCCTGGAACTACTCAGCACAGATACGCAGTATTTT	CASSPLELLSTDTQYF
15	TRBV4-3	TRBJ2-7	.	TRBD2	TGCGCCAGCAGCCAAGATGCGGGGGGCCAATACGAACAGTACTTC	CASSQDAGGQYEQYF
13	TRBV6-5	TRBJ1-1	.	.	TGTGCCAGCAGTAGGACAGAGAACACTGAAGCTTTCTTT	CASSRTENTEAFF
11	TRBV20-1	TRBJ1-2	few	.	TGCAGTGCTAGGGGGCAGATTAAGGACACCTTC	CSARGQIKDTF
15	TRBV6-6	TRBJ2-4	.	TRBD2	TGTGCCAGCAGTTATAGGCCTAGCGGGGAAACGGGTCAGTACTTC	CASSYRPSGETGQYF
13	TRBV6-5	TRBJ1-2	.	.	TGTGCCAGCAGCTCCACGTGGGCTAATGGGTTCGACTTC	CASSSTWANGFDF
13	TRBV10-2	TRBJ1-4	.	TRBD1	TGCGCCGCAAGACAGGGAACTAATGAAAAACTGTTTTTT	CAARQGTNEKLFF
12	TRBV5-1	TRBJ2-7	.	.	TGCGCCAGCAGCCCAAGGGGCGACGAGCAGTACTTC	CASSPRGDEQYF
14	TRBV29-1	TRBJ2-1	.	TRBD2	TGCAGCGCCTTAGCGGGGAGCTCCTACAATGAGCAGTTCTTC	CSALAGSSYNEQFF
13	TRBV5-5	TRBJ1-2	.	.	TGTGCCAGCACGGGAGGAGCTAACTATGGCTACACCTTC	CASTGGANYGYTF
14	TRBV4-3	TRBJ2-1	.	TRBD1	TGCGCCAGCAGCCAAGGGACAGGGTACAATGAGCAGTTCTTC	CASSQGTGYNEQFF
12	TRBV19	TRBJ1-1	.	.	TGTGCCAGTAGTATGGAGTACACTGAAGCTTTCTTT	CASSMEYTEAFF